This T cell receptor beta chain is from a study of brain T cells in children with intractable seizures. Study outcomes and limitations: Pre-surgery blood may have been undersampled, hiding some clones.

The time point is: blood from clinic visit 5 months post-surgery; TSC patient then seizure free. Patients received at least one anti-epileptic drug before surgery. Libraries were prepared by immunoSEQ multiplex PCR; TCRdb keeps only in-frame clonotypes and omits some of them. The table includes about 340,000 clones, 85% to 95% detected once. Notes on this clone: Its antigen remains unknown.

This clonotype was obtained from a boy under two years old with tuberous sclerosis and intractable seizures. The specimen comprised peripheral blood, sampled approximately 5 months after surgery.

In nucleotides, the CDR3 is TGTGCCAGCAGGCCCAAGTTTGAGGGGGCGGAGCAGTACTTC. Translated, it gives CASRPKFEGAEQYF. The rearrangement joins TRBV7-2 to TRBJ2-7, with 7 bases that match TRBD1. The CDR3 has 14 amino acids. Germline V lookup: CDR1 SGHTA, CDR2 FQGNSA. V shed 6 bases and J 7 bases; nucleotides not matched to a gene: 12. The variable domain in full, with the rest retrieved from reference TRBV7-2 and TRBJ2-7, is GAGVSQSPSNKVTEKGKDVELRCDPISGHTALYWYRQSLGQGLEFLIYFQGNSAPDKSGLPSDRFSAERTGGSVSTLTIQRTQQEDSAVYLCASRPKFEGAEQYFGPGTRLTVT.